This T cell receptor beta chain was profiled in a study of blood T cell repertoires in COVID-19 (dated by TCRdb to 2019 to 2021). Turning to the overall study: Samples from collaborators originated in the United States, Italy and Spain and spanned both the acute and convalescent phases of COVID-19. The prospective study material was composed of cDNA or gDNA derived from T cells, B-cell-depleted T cells, or PBMCs. The dataset comprised deeply sampled blood TCRbeta repertoires from subjects exposed to, actively infected with, or recovered from COVID-19. The repertoires were released in a freely available public database meant as a resource for research on the immune response to SARS-CoV-2. The samples were drawn from the first 160 participants of the ongoing ImmuneRACE study and from 950 to 1,500 subjects provided by 6 global collaborators. Nearly every sample came with metadata listing a de-identified subject ID, COVID-19 status, age in years and sex. HLA class I and class II types, where available, came from metadata supplied by the sample provider rather than from assay-based typing. Results and caveats for the whole study, not just this receptor: How much clinical and demographic metadata was included differed by source and by participant, and the metadata was provided uncurated.

TCRbeta CDR3 regions were amplified from genomic DNA by means of the immunoSEQ Assay, a bias-controlled multiplex PCR. On the authors' methods: The number of nucleated cells in each sample was estimated from the amplification of reference gene primers within the assay. To quantify the absolute abundance of each unique TCRbeta CDR3 rearrangement, sequence reads were collapsed and filtered. For each sample, productive Simpson clonality was calculated as the square root of Simpson's diversity index across productive rearrangements. TCRdb's version of the immuneACCESS table is confined to in-frame rearrangements and falls short of the full clone set. An unresolved V gene accounts for under half of the shortfall where checked; the remainder is of unknown origin. V and J calls and clone size are those listed in that table; D and trimming were worked out from the DNA. The sample table contains around 310,000 clones; only one count was recorded for around nine tenths of them. The ten largest account for around 12% of the sample.

Whole blood was collected in K2EDTA tubes by collaborating institutions according to the institutions' own protocols. Collaborator samples were shipped for TCRbeta analysis as frozen whole blood, isolated PBMCs, or DNA extracted from either sample type. V was cut back by 4 bases and J by 0 bases, leaving a gap of 10 bases between them. Looking up the germline V gene (reference sequence) yields CDR1 LGHDT and CDR2 YNNKEL. Its CDR3 holds 16 amino acids, cysteine through phenylalanine. The read is trimmed to its CDR3 DNA, 48 bases read in frame from base 1. Worth noting for this clone: What this receptor recognizes is not known. The input lacks base qualities; no much larger clone sits a single base away.

This clonotype was obtained from a woman in her sixties or seventies with acute or convalescent COVID-19. Specimen: peripheral blood. The sequence is built from TRBV3-1 (or the pseudogene TRBV3-2) and TRBJ1-6; no confident D gene assignment can be made. The CDR3 is CASSPAEVSYNSPLHF. The bases read TGTGCCAGCAGCCCGGCGGAGGTCTCCTATAATTCACCCCTCCACTTT.